Following are 23 T cell receptor beta chains from one sample sequenced in a study of T cell repertoires in cytomegalovirus infection. One entry per CDR3 protein, called by TCRdb with MiXCR from the reads. The data hold nearly 650,000 distinct CDR3 sequences, with approximately 25% observed a single time. The sequenced sample consisted of CD8+ T cells from PBMCs. The receptors come from a human donor in good health (CMV status not recorded). Some clones in this sample may be carry-over from other donors' samples.

This clonotype was seen a handful of times. The chain's CDR3 is CASRPLASLYNEQFF. The CDR3 DNA follows: TGTGCCAGCAGACCCCTCGCGAGCCTCTACAATGAGCAGTTCTTC. V and J are TRBV28 and TRBJ2-1; no definite D call. Deletions cut 6 bases from V and 3 bases from J, with 15 bases between. This CDR3 region has 15 residues. Germline V CDR1 and CDR2: MDHEN, SYDVKM. The entire variable domain, with the rest obtained from reference TRBV28 and TRBJ2-1, is as follows: DVKVTQSSRYLVKRTGEKVFLECVQDMDHENMFWYRQDPGLGLRLIYFSYDVKMKEKGDIPEGYSVSREKKERFSLILESASTNQTSMYLCASRPLASLYNEQFFGPGTRLTVL.

This rearrangement joins TRBV7-3 to TRBJ2-3; 8 bases map to TRBD2. The CDR3 has 16 amino acids. Trimming took 3 bases from V and 0 from J; bases not matched to a gene: 5. Germline assignment: CDR1 SGHTA and CDR2 FQGTGA. The CDR3 region is CASSFIAGTSTDTQYF. DNA of the CDR3: TGTGCCAGCAGCTTTATAGCGGGGACTAGCACAGATACGCAGTATTTT.

This clonotype was observed a handful of times. This rearrangement joins TRBV6-2 or TRBV6-3 to TRBJ2-7; perhaps TRBD2 as D (5 bases). Trimming stripped 5 bases from V and 0 bases from J, with 14 bases between. In germline, CDR1 is MNHEY, CDR2 SVGEGT. The CDR3 totals 15 residues. The CDR3 is CASSIEGSTSYEQYV. CDR3 in DNA: TGTGCCAGCAGTATCGAGGGTTCGACCTCCTACGAGCAGTACGTC.

This clonotype was counted between two and nine times. The rearrangement uses TRBV28 and TRBJ1-1, with D possibly being TRBD1 (6 bases). With 10 bases removed from V and 6 bases from J, the gap between germline ends came to 12 bases. The CDR3 runs to 11 residues. CDR1 is MDHEN and CDR2 is SYDVKM in the germline V gene. The CDR3, as DNA: TGTGCCACCGGGACAAGCGCTGAAGCTTTCTTT. It translates to CATGTSAEAFF.

There are a few counts of this clonotype. The V and J genes are TRBV5-5 and TRBJ2-7, with TRBD1 matching over 10 bases. There are 15 residues in the CDR3. Germline loops: CDR1 SGHKS, CDR2 YYEKEE (reference sequence). With 2 bases clipped from V and 3 bases from J, the junction kept 5 bases outside the gene matches. Here the CDR3 reads CASSLPRTGGYEQYF. The CDR3 DNA sequence: TGTGCCAGCAGCTTACCACGGACAGGGGGCTACGAGCAGTACTTC.

The table lists this clonotype with many counts. The V and J genes are TRBV10-3 and TRBJ1-1; D remains ambiguous. This CDR3 comprises 13 residues. Germline values: CDR1 ENHRY, CDR2 SYGVKD. V lost 4 bases, J lost 3 bases, and 9 bases lay in between. CDR3 nucleotide sequence: TGTGCCATCAGTGGGGTTGGGGACACTGAAGCTTTCTTT. This gives the protein CAISGVGDTEAFF.

This sequence joins TRBV5-6 and TRBJ2-2, with 7 bases that match TRBD1. Germline CDR1 SGHDT, CDR2 YYEEEE. Unmatched junction bases numbered 3, after V lost 4 bases and J lost 3 bases. This CDR3 comprises 14 residues. CDR3 bases: TGTGCCAGCAGCGCGGACAGGCACACCGGGGAGCTGTTTTTT. Its protein product is CASSADRHTGELFF.

The V and J genes are TRBV6-2 or TRBV6-3 and TRBJ1-2, with 10 nucleotides matching TRBD1. Germline CDR1 is MNHEY and CDR2 is SVGEGT. V lost 0 bases to trimming and J lost 3 bases; unmatched junction nucleotides: 13. The length of the CDR3 is 19 residues. The CDR3 DNA sequence: TGTGCCAGCAGTTACTCTCCGGATCCCGGGACAGGGGATGACTATGGCTACACCTTC. Translating it yields CASSYSPDPGTGDDYGYTF.

The chain couples TRBV14 to TRBJ1-5; 8 bases line up with TRBD1. The CDR3 runs to 19 residues. Unmatched junction bases numbered 17, after V lost 7 bases and J lost 0 bases. Germline CDR1 SGHDN, CDR2 FVKESK. In DNA form, the CDR3 reads TGTGCCAGCATACTCAGGGGGCCGATGGTAATTCATAGCAATCAGCCCCAGCATTTT. Translating gives CASILRGPMVIHSNQPQHF.

The chain carries TRBV20-1 and TRBJ2-5; a possible D gene is TRBD1 (6 bases). The CDR3 loop spans 16 amino acids. Trimming pared 2 bases from V and 2 bases from J, leaving 18 bases between. Germline lookup yields CDR1 DFQATT and CDR2 SNEGSKA (reference sequence). The CDR3 sequence: CSARIIRTDLQETQYF. In DNA, the CDR3 is TGCAGTGCTAGAATCATCCGGACAGACTTACAAGAGACCCAGTACTTC.

This chain connects TRBV5-1 to TRBJ1-1, with 10 bases aligning to TRBD1. V trimming: 7 bases; J trimming: 1 base; junction bases outside the gene matches: 1. The CDR3 has 13 residues. In germline, CDR1 is SGHRS, CDR2 YFSETQ. Written as DNA, the CDR3 is TGCGCCAGCGGGGACAGGGGGAACACTGAAGCTTTCTTT. Translation gives CASGDRGNTEAFF. The complete variable domain, with remaining parts taken from reference TRBV5-1 and TRBJ1-1, reads KAGVTQTPRYLIKTRGQQVTLSCSPISGHRSVSWYQQTPGQGLQFLFEYFSETQRNKGNFPGRFSGRQFSNSRSEMNVSTLELGDSALYLCASGDRGNTEAFFGQGTRLTVV.

This clonotype was seen a few times. The chain uses TRBV12-3 or TRBV12-4 and TRBJ2-3; D ambiguous. This CDR3 comprises 14 residues. V was clipped by 6 bases and J by 2 bases, with 12 bases between them. The CDR3 loop reads CASSVTMNTDTQYF. The CDR3 region has the DNA TGTGCCAGCAGCGTTACTATGAACACAGATACGCAGTATTTT.

The V gene is TRBV2, the J gene TRBJ2-1; D is ambiguous. Germline V lookup: CDR1 SNHLY, CDR2 FYNNEI. The CDR3 spans 11 residues. V was cut by 10 bases and J by 4 bases, with 8 bases left in between. This CDR3 is CAITSYNEQFF. For the CDR3, the DNA is TGTGCCATCACAAGTTACAATGAGCAGTTCTTC.

This clonotype has only a few counts. The chain combines TRBV6-2 or TRBV6-3 with TRBJ2-5; D ambiguous. V was shortened by 2 bases and J by 5 bases, with 21 bases between the two germline ends. The germline CDR1 and CDR2 sequences are MNHEY and SVGEGT. The length of the CDR3 is 17 residues. The CDR3: CASSYLAVAVGMETQYF. In DNA, the CDR3 is TGTGCCAGCAGTTACCTGGCGGTAGCAGTCGGTATGGAGACCCAGTACTTC.

The chain recombines TRBV5-6 with TRBJ1-2; D call uncertain. There are 11 residues in the CDR3. Germline CDR1 SGHDT, CDR2 YYEEEE. V was trimmed by 6 bases and J by 3 bases, leaving 6 bases between them. CDR3 sequence: CASKLDYGYTF. The CDR3 nucleotides are TGTGCCAGCAAACTGGACTATGGCTACACCTTC.

The table lists this clonotype with a few counts. The chain joins TRBV6-2 or TRBV6-3 to TRBJ2-7; D ambiguous. Germline assignment: CDR1 MNHEY and CDR2 SVGEGT. With 2 bases removed from V and 0 bases from J, the gap between germline ends came to 8 bases. CDR3 length: 14 residues. The CDR3 reads CASSYMGISYEQYV. The CDR3 bases are TGTGCCAGCAGTTACATGGGGATCTCCTACGAGCAGTACGTC.

This clonotype has at least ten counts. The V call is TRBV7-6, the J call TRBJ1-2; D not certain. V lost 8 bases and J 4 bases, leaving 11 bases between the germline ends. This CDR3 has 12 residues. Germline CDR1 and CDR2: SGHVS and FNYEAQ. CDR3 sequence: CASGGDLYGYTF. The DNA of the CDR3 is TGTGCCAGCGGAGGAGATCTCTATGGCTACACCTTC.

The gene calls are TRBV14 and TRBJ1-2; perhaps TRBD1 as D (6 bases). CDR1 and CDR2 (germline): SGHDN, FVKESK. CDR3 length equals 15 residues. V lost 0 bases and J lost 8, with 16 bases in between. CDR3 sequence reads: CASSQDWGPSGGYTF. CDR3 sequence (DNA): TGTGCCAGCAGCCAAGATTGGGGGCCGTCGGGAGGCTACACCTTC.

As DNA, the CDR3 is TGCAGCGTTGGGCACCACAGGGCAGGGGCCAACGTCCTGACTTTC. This gives the protein CSVGHHRAGANVLTF. The chain carries TRBV29-1 and TRBJ2-6; TRBD1 is a possible D gene (6 bases). Trimming left V 4 bases short and J 4 bases short, with 14 bases between. The germline gives CDR1 SQVTM, CDR2 ANQGSEA. This CDR3 spans 15 amino acids. Combining the CDR3 with reference TRBV29-1 and TRBJ2-6 gives the whole variable domain SAVISQKPSRDICQRGTSLTIQCQVDSQVTMMFWYRQQPGQSLTLIATANQGSEATYESGFVIDKFPISRPNLTFSTLTVSNMSPEDSSIYLCSVGHHRAGANVLTFGAGSRLTVL.

V usage is TRBV9 and J usage is TRBJ1-2; TRBD1 matches 10 bases. This CDR3 region has 17 residues. Trimming at V came to 3 bases and at J to 5 bases, leaving 13 bases not matched to a gene. Germline values: CDR1 SGDLS, CDR2 YYNGEE. The CDR3 region is CASSDPGQGSQAYGYTF. The CDR3 DNA reads as TGTGCCAGCAGCGATCCGGGACAGGGGTCACAGGCATATGGCTACACCTTC.

The chain recombines TRBV5-1 with TRBJ1-2, with 8 bases aligning to TRBD1. The CDR3 spans 14 residues. Germline V gene sequence: CDR1 SGHRS, CDR2 YFSETQ. V was clipped by 4 bases and J by 8 bases; unmatched bases: 10. The CDR3 DNA follows: TGCGCCAGCAGCGGCGGACAGGGTCCCAGCGGCTACACCTTC. Amino acids: CASSGGQGPSGYTF.

This clonotype appeared a few times. The chain has TRBV4-3 and TRBJ2-5; 11 nucleotides match TRBD2. The CDR3 extends over 17 amino acids. Germline CDR1 and CDR2: LGHNA and YSLEER. Trimming at V came to 0 bases and at J to 5 bases, leaving 8 bases not matched to a gene. The CDR3 coding sequence is TGCGCCAGCAGCCAAGATTTGACTAGCGGGGTGAAGGAGACCCAGTACTTC. Protein sequence: CASSQDLTSGVKETQYF.

This clonotype was observed a handful of times. The chain joins TRBV23-1 to TRBJ2-2, with 11 bases matching TRBD2. TRBV23-1 is classed as an ORF, of uncertain function. CDR3 size: 14 residues. V lost 7 bases to trimming and J lost 4 bases; unmatched junction nucleotides: 2. The CDR3 coding sequence is TGCGCCAGCAAAGGGACTAGCGGCACCGGGGAGCTGTTTTTT. It codes for CASKGTSGTGELFF.